This T cell receptor delta chain was retrieved from a study of gamma-delta T cells after stem cell transplantation (dated by TCRdb to about 2016). The library was produced with RT-PCR. Reads for this sample came from an Illumina MiSeq. TCRdb called clones from the public reads with CATT, and repeated DNA sequences were later combined into one row. Present in this sample are some 12,000 delta-chain clones, around two fifths of which were seen just once. The top ten clonotypes cover 2.5% to 3.5% of the sample. In the germline V gene (reference sequence), CDR1 corresponds to TVYSNPD and CDR2 to GDNSRS. Inclusive of the bounding cysteine and phenylalanine, the CDR3 is 13 residues long. Solely the CDR3 DNA is kept, with 39 bases framed from the first base. Cut back by 4 bases and 0 bases, the V and J ends lie 12 bases apart. This clone has only a few counts. Its antigen target is currently unknown. Per-nucleotide qualities are absent, and no much larger clonotype sits a single base away. Other DNA variants within this sample encode the same CDR3.

Sequencing used gamma-delta T cells. The clonotype originates from a human donor. It is not recorded whose cells these are; they may come from a transplant donor. The V gene is TRDV3 and the J gene is TRDJ1; the D gene remains uncertain. The nucleotides read TGTGCCTCGTCGTGTTGCGACACCGATAAACTCATCTTT. Its product reads: CASSCCDTDKLIF.